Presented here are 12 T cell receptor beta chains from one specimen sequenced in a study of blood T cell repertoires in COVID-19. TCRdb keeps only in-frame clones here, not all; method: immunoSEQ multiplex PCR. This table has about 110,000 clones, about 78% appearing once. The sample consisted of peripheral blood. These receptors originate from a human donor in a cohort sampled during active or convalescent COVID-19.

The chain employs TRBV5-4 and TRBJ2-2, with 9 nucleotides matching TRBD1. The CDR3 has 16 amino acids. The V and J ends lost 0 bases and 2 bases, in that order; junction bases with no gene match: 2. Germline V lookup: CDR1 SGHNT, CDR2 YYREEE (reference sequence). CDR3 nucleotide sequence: TGTGCCAGCAGCTTGGAGACAGGGGGTAACACCGGGGAGCTGTTTTTT. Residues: CASSLETGGNTGELFF.

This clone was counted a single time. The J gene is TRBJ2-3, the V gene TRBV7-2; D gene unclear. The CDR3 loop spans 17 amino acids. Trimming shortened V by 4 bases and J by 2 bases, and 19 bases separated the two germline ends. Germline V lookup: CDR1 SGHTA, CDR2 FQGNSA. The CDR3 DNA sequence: TGTGCCAGCAGCTCGAGGTCCCGTACACCTATCACAGATACGCAGTATTTT. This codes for CASSSRSRTPITDTQYF.

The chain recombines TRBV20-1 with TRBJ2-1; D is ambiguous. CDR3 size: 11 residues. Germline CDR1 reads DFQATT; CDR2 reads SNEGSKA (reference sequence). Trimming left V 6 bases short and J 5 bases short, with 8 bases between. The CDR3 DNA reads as TGCAGTGCGGAGCCGAACAATGAGCAGTTCTTC. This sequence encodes CSAEPNNEQFF.

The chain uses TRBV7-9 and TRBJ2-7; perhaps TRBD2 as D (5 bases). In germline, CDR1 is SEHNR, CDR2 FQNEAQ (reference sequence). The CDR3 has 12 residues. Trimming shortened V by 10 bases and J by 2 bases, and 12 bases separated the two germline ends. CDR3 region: CAIERVTYEQYF. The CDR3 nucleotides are TGTGCCATCGAGAGGGTCACCTACGAGCAGTACTTC.

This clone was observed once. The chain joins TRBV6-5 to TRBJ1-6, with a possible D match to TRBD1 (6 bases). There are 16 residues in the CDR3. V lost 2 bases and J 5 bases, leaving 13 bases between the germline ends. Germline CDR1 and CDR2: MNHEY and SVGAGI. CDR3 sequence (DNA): TGTGCCAGCAGTTACGGACAGCTGGGGGATAATTCACCCCTCCACTTT. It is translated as CASSYGQLGDNSPLHF.

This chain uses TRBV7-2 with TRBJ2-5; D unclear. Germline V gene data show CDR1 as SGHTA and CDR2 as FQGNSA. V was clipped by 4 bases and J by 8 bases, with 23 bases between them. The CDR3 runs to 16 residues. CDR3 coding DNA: TGTGCCAGCAGCTCCAACGTCCGATTGCCGGGTGAAACCCAGTACTTC. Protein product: CASSSNVRLPGETQYF. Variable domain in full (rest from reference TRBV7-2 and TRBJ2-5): GAGVSQSPSNKVTEKGKDVELRCDPISGHTALYWYRQSLGQGLEFLIYFQGNSAPDKSGLPSDRFSAERTGGSVSTLTIQRTQQEDSAVYLCASSSNVRLPGETQYFGPGTRLLVL.

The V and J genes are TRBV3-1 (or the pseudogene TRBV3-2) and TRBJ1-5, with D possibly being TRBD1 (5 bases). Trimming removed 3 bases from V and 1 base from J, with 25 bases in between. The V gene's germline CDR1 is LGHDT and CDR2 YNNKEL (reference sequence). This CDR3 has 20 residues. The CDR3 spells CASSHGRGAVQNLSNQPQHF. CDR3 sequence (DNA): TGTGCCAGCAGCCACGGTCGCGGGGCTGTTCAAAATTTAAGCAATCAGCCCCAGCATTTT.

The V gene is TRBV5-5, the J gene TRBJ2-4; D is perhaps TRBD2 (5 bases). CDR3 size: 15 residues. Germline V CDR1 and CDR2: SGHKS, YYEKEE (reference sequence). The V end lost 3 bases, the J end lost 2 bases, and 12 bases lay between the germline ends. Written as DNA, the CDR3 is TGTGCCAGCAGCTCCAGCGGTTTAACCAAAAACATTCAGTACTTC. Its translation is CASSSSGLTKNIQYF.

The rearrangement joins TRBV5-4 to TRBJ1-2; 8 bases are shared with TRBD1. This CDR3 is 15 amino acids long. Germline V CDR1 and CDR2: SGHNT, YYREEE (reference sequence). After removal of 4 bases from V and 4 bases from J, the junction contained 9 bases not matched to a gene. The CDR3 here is CASSPGQGGTYGYTF. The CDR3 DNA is TGTGCCAGCAGCCCCGGACAGGGTGGGACCTATGGCTACACCTTC. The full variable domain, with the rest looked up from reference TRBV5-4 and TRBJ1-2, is ETGVTQSPTHLIKTRGQQVTLRCSSQSGHNTVSWYQQALGQGPQFIFQYYREEENGRGNFPPRFSGLQFPNYSSELNVNALELDDSALYLCASSPGQGGTYGYTFGSGTRLTVV.

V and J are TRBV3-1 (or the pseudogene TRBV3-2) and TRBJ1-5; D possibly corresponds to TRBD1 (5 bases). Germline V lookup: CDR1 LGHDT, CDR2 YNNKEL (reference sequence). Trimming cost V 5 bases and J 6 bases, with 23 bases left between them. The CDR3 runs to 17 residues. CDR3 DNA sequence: TGTGCCAGCAGCTCCGACACAGGCGCCGATTGGGGTCAGCCCCAGCATTTT. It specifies CASSSDTGADWGQPQHF.

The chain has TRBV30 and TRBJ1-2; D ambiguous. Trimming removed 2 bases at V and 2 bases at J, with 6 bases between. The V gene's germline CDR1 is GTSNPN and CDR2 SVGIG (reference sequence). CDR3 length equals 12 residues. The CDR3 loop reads CAWSPTNYGYTF. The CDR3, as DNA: TGTGCCTGGAGTCCGACAAACTATGGCTACACCTTC.

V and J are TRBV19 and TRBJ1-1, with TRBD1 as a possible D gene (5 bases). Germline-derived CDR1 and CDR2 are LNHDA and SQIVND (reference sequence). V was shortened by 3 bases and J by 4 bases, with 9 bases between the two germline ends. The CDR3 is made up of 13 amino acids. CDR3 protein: CASSIPGGTEAFF. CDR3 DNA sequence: TGTGCCAGTAGTATCCCGGGGGGCACTGAAGCTTTCTTT.